Below, 20 T cell receptor beta chains from the same sample are listed, as sequenced in a study of T-cell memory formation after mild COVID-19 (dated by TCRdb to 2020 to 2022). Library method: 5' RACE. These reads were obtained on an Illumina NovaSeq 6000. The public sequencing data were trimmed at Q25 with fastp and processed into clonotypes with MiXCR by TCRdb, which kept only in-frame beta chains. Every entry covers one CDR3 protein and lists the most common genes and DNA from its rows. The sample table lists about 360,000 distinct CDR3 sequences, around an eighth of them with a count of one. The ten largest account for roughly 22% of the sample. Material: PBMCs or a T cell subset sorted from them (not recorded which). The receptor source for this set is a man in his late teens or twenties who had mild COVID-19 (a few samples of this study predate the infection). The sample titles of this study are shuffled in the database, so cell type and time point are left out; the donor was told from shared clones.

The gene calls are TRBV2 and TRBJ1-5; perhaps TRBD1 as D (5 bases). V was trimmed by 5 bases and J by 7 bases, leaving 21 bases between them. Germline loops: CDR1 SNHLY, CDR2 FYNNEI. CDR3 size: 16 residues. CDR3 sequence reads: CASSRPTGVGNQPQHF. The CDR3 DNA sequence: TGTGCCAGCAGTCGGCCTACAGGAGTGGGTAACCAGCCCCAGCATTTT.

The V call is TRBV28, the J call TRBJ2-4; 12 bases match TRBD2. The V gene end was trimmed by 6 bases and the J gene end by 2 bases; junction bases not matched to a gene: 14. CDR3 length equals 19 residues. Per the germline V gene, CDR1 is MDHEN and CDR2 is SYDVKM. CDR3 DNA sequence: TGTGCCAGCAGACAGTGGCCCGGTCTAGCGGGGGGGACCAAAAACATTCAGTACTTC. As protein: CASRQWPGLAGGTKNIQYF.

This clonotype was observed a few times. The chain is built from TRBV4-3 and TRBJ1-4; D is unresolved. The V end lost 0 bases, the J end lost 8 bases, and 16 bases lay between the germline ends. In germline, CDR1 is LGHNA, CDR2 YSLEER. There are 16 residues in the CDR3. The CDR3, as DNA: TGCGCCAGCAGCCAAGATCGGGTAGGGATAGACGAAAAACTGTTTTTT. It is translated as CASSQDRVGIDEKLFF.

The table lists this clonotype with many counts. CDR3 sequence reads: CASRGVGEKLFF. The CDR3 bases are TGTGCCAGCAGGGGGGTCGGTGAAAAACTGTTTTTT. The chain has TRBV27 and TRBJ1-4; tentatively, D is TRBD1 (5 bases). V lost 6 bases, J lost 7 bases, and 9 bases lay in between. Germline assignment: CDR1 MNHEY and CDR2 SMNVEV (reference sequence). The CDR3 is made up of 12 amino acids.

This clonotype was observed a handful of times. The J gene is TRBJ1-1, the V gene TRBV12-3 or TRBV12-4; D is undetermined. The CDR3 covers 14 residues. The germline V and J ends were trimmed by 6 bases and 5 bases, with 16 bases remaining between them. CDR3 bases: TGTGCCAGCAGCCAAGAGTGGGTGGGGACTGAAGCTTTCTTT. It encodes CASSQEWVGTEAFF.

The chain joins TRBV5-1 to TRBJ1-2, with TRBD1 as a possible D gene (5 bases). Germline-derived CDR1 and CDR2 are SGHRS and YFSETQ. V was clipped by 9 bases and J by 8 bases, with 29 bases between them. CDR3 length: 16 residues. The CDR3 here is CATKQEEKGETEGYTF. In DNA form, the CDR3 reads TGCGCCACCAAGCAGGAGGAGAAAGGGGAAACGGAAGGCTACACCTTC.

This clonotype was seen at least ten times. This sequence joins TRBV5-5 and TRBJ1-5, with a tentative D call TRBD1 (6 bases). The CDR3 is 14 amino acids. From germline, CDR1 is SGHKS and CDR2 YYEKEE (reference sequence). The V and J ends lost 3 bases and 8 bases respectively, with 15 bases between them. The CDR3 DNA is TGTGCCAGCAGCTCGACAGGCCTTTCAGAGCCCCAGCATTTT. Protein sequence: CASSSTGLSEPQHF.

This clonotype was observed a handful of times. This sequence joins TRBV11-3 and TRBJ1-3; no definite D call. The germline V and J ends were trimmed by 6 bases and 7 bases, with 4 bases remaining between them. The CDR3 covers 10 residues. Germline V gene lookup returns CDR1 SGHNT and CDR2 YENEEA. Here the CDR3 reads CASSYNTIYF. The CDR3 nucleotides read TGTGCCAGCAGTTATAACACCATATATTTT.

The chain couples TRBV10-2 to TRBJ2-2; 8 nucleotides line up with TRBD1. Germline assignment: CDR1 WSHSY and CDR2 SAAADI. There are 15 residues in the CDR3. The V segment lost 2 bases and the J segment 4 bases; nucleotides outside the gene matches: 3. CDR3 protein: CASSEQGAPTGELFF. CDR3 DNA sequence: TGCGCCAGCAGTGAGCAGGGGGCGCCCACCGGGGAGCTGTTTTTT.

This clonotype showed up just a few times. The genes are TRBV18 and TRBJ2-1, with D uncertain. The CDR3 runs to 16 residues. Trimming shortened V by 0 bases and J by 2 bases, and 11 bases separated the two germline ends. The germline V gene encodes CDR1 KGHSH and CDR2 LQKENI. The CDR3 DNA reads TGTGCCAGCTCACCACCTTCCGGGCTCGCCTACAATGAGCAGTTCTTC. Amino acid sequence: CASSPPSGLAYNEQFF.

The V and J genes are TRBV11-3 and TRBJ1-5; weak D call: TRBD1 (6 bases). This CDR3 region has 15 residues. Trimming pared 5 bases from V and 6 bases from J, leaving 17 bases between. CDR1 is SGHNT, CDR2 YENEEA, per germline. CDR3 in amino acids: CASSTPPRGGQPQHF. CDR3 nucleotides: TGTGCCAGCAGCACCCCGCCCAGGGGAGGTCAGCCCCAGCATTTT. Full variable domain (missing parts from reference TRBV11-3 and TRBJ1-5): EAGVVQSPRYKIIEKKQPVAFWCNPISGHNTLYWYLQNLGQGPELLIRYENEEAVDDSQLPKDRFSAERLKGVDSTLKIQPAELGDSAVYLCASSTPPRGGQPQHFGDGTRLSIL.

This sequence joins TRBV29-1 and TRBJ2-4; D is possibly TRBD1 or TRBD2 (5 bases each). Germline CDR1 is SQVTM and CDR2 is ANQGSEA. The CDR3 is 13 residues long. Trimming removed 3 bases at V and 7 bases at J, with 13 bases between. CDR3 region: CSVEKGTGNIQYF. Written as DNA, the CDR3 is TGCAGCGTTGAGAAGGGGACGGGGAACATTCAGTACTTC.

This chain uses TRBV4-1 with TRBJ2-6; TRBD2 matches at 8 bases. With 4 bases clipped from V and 0 bases from J, the junction kept 14 bases outside the gene matches. This CDR3 is built from 20 residues. Per germline, CDR1 MGHRA and CDR2 YSYEKL. The CDR3 coding sequence is TGCGCCAGCAGCCCTCCTAACTGGAGCGGGGGTTCCTCTGGGGCCAACGTCCTGACTTTC. Its translation is CASSPPNWSGGSSGANVLTF.

The CDR3 DNA is TGTGCCAGCAGTTTATTAAGCGTGGGTGGACAGGATGAGCAGTTCTTC. This encodes CASSLLSVGGQDEQFF. The V call is TRBV27, the J call TRBJ2-1; 7 bases match TRBD1. CDR1 and CDR2 from the germline V gene are MNHEY and SMNVEV (reference sequence). CDR3 length: 16 amino acids. The V segment lost 1 base and the J segment 8 bases; nucleotides outside the gene matches: 11.

This chain uses TRBV7-6 with TRBJ2-1, with D possibly being TRBD1 or TRBD2 (5 bases each). The CDR3 runs to 12 residues. Trimming pared 1 base from V and 12 bases from J, leaving 10 bases between. Germline CDR1 reads SGHVS; CDR2 reads FNYEAQ. The DNA for the CDR3 is TGTGCCAGCAGCTTAGGGGGACGCGGGCAGTTCTTC. It translates to CASSLGGRGQFF.

The chain joins TRBV20-1 to TRBJ2-1, with a possible D match to TRBD2 (5 bases). The CDR3 sequence is 14 residues long. From germline, CDR1 is DFQATT and CDR2 SNEGSKA (reference sequence). V was pared by 1 base and J by 4 bases, with 11 bases between. In DNA form, the CDR3 reads TGCAGTGCTAGAGGATCAGCGGCTTACAATGAGCAGTTCTTC. Translating it yields CSARGSAAYNEQFF.

The chain is built from TRBV24-1 and TRBJ1-1; D ambiguous. V dropped 4 bases and J dropped 6 bases, with 11 bases sitting between them. CDR3 length: 13 amino acids. CDR1 is KGHDR, CDR2 SFDVKD, per germline. The CDR3 DNA reads as TGTGCCACCAGTGACCCCCGTAGGTCTGAAGCTTTCTTT. Residues: CATSDPRRSEAFF.

This clonotype appeared many times. This chain joins TRBV4-2 and TRBJ2-7, with no clear D. V was shortened by 3 bases and J by 2 bases, with 14 bases between the two germline ends. CDR1 LGHNA and CDR2 YNFKEQ come from the germline V gene. This CDR3 is built from 15 residues. CDR3 in DNA: TGTGCCAGCAGCCAGTGGATTGAGCCAACCTACGAGCAGTACTTC. This sequence encodes CASSQWIEPTYEQYF.

This chain connects TRBV9 to TRBJ1-6; TRBD1 matches at 8 bases. Germline CDR1 and CDR2: SGDLS and YYNGEE. The CDR3 covers 16 residues. The V gene end was trimmed by 0 bases and the J gene end by 5 bases; junction bases not matched to a gene: 4. The CDR3 sequence: CASSVAQGAHNSPLHF. DNA for the CDR3: TGTGCCAGCAGCGTAGCTCAGGGGGCCCATAATTCACCCCTCCACTTT. The variable domain in full, with the rest retrieved from reference TRBV9 and TRBJ1-6, is DSGVTQTPKHLITATGQRVTLRCSPRSGDLSVYWYQQSLDQGLQFLIQYYNGEERAKGNILERFSAQQFPDLHSELNLSSLELGDSALYFCASSVAQGAHNSPLHFGNGTRLTVT.

The gene calls are TRBV4-2 and TRBJ2-2; tentative D call: TRBD1 (5 bases). The germline V and J ends were trimmed by 3 bases and 2 bases, with 13 bases remaining between them. The CDR3 totals 16 residues. Germline lookup yields CDR1 LGHNA and CDR2 YNFKEQ. The CDR3 loop is CASSQVSGYNTGELFF. The CDR3 bases are TGTGCCAGCAGCCAGGTCTCAGGGTACAACACCGGGGAGCTGTTTTTT.